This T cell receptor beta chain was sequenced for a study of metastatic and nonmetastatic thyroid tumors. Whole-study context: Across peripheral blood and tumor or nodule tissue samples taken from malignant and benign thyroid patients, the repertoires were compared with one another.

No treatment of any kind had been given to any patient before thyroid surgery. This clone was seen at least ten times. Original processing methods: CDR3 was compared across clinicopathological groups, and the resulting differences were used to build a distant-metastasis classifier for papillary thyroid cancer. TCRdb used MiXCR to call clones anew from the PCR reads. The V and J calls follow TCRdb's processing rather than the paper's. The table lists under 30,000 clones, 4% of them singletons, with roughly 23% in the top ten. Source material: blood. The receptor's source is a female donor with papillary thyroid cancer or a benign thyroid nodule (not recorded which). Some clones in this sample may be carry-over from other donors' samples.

The CDR3 is CSASTDRGLYEQYF. For the CDR3, the DNA is TGCAGTGCTAGCACGGACAGGGGTCTGTACGAGCAGTACTTC. The chain has TRBV20-1 and TRBJ2-7; TRBD1 agrees at 9 bases. Germline loops: CDR1 DFQATT, CDR2 SNEGSKA (reference sequence). V lost 3 bases, J lost 4 bases, and 7 bases stayed unmatched. CDR3 length equals 14 residues.